This T cell receptor beta chain was captured in a study of blood T cells in healthy people across ages. Findings and caveats of the study: Comparison with aged donors showed that long-lived donors had more naive CD4+ cells and higher diversity.

Combining a sample-barcoded 5' primer with a J-beta primer mix, a second PCR ran for about 6 to 11 cycles. TCRdb itself ran the 5' RACE reads through MiXCR, one entry per CDR3 protein. The sample consists of approximately 800,000 distinct CDR3 sequences, 55% to 75% of them appearing once. This clonotype showed up just a few times. Its cognate antigen is unknown. The CDR3 has 14 amino acids. No fewer than 7 million PBMCs went into each sample. The clonotype originates from a man between 25 and 39 years old in good health. Material for sequencing was blood. The V and J genes are TRBV21-1 and TRBJ2-7; the table gives TRBD1 as D, unverified against the DNA. TRBV21-1 constitutes a pseudogene. The CDR3 loop reads CASSTMSRGYEQYF. CDR3 bases: TGTGCCAGCAGCACCATGTCCAGGGGGTACGAGCAGTACTTC.